The present T cell receptor beta chain was sequenced within a study of cytomegalovirus exposure and HLA in healthy donors. Findings and limits, study-wide: There were fewer than 200 TCR beta chains listed as cytomegalovirus-associated. Clonal expansion was found to be greater in HLA-associated TCR beta chains than in equally common others in a later analysis.

Germline values: CDR1 WNHNN, CDR2 SYGVQD (reference sequence). The CDR3 loop spans 12 amino acids. Trimming removed 0 bases at V and 9 bases at J, with 6 bases between. The PCR contained 60 Vbeta and 13 Jbeta primers. Produced via immunoSEQ multiplex PCR; TCRdb's table is partial and in-frame only. Of about 130,000 clones in the sample, more than 65% were seen once. As regards this clone: Its antigen is as yet unknown.

This clonotype originated in a man aged 45-60 years in good health and CMV-seronegative. Sequenced sample: PBMCs. V is TRBV10-1 and J is TRBJ2-1; the D gene is possibly TRBD2 (6 bases). The CDR3 nucleotides are TGCGCCAGCAGTGAGTCGGGGGGTGAGCAGTTCTTC. Encoded protein: CASSESGGEQFF.